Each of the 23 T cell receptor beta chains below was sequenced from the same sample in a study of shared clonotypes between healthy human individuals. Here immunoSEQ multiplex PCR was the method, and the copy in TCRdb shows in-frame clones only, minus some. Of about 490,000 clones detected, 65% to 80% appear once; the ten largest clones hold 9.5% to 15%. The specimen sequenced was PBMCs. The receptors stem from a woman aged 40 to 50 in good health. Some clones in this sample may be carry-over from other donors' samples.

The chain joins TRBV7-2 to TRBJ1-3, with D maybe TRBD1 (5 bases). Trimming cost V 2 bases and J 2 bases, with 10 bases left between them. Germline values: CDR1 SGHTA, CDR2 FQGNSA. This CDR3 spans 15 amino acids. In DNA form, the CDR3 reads TGTGCCAGCAGCTTACGGGGGATGACTGGAAACACCATATATTTT. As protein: CASSLRGMTGNTIYF. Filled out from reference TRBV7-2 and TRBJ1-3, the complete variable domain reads GAGVSQSPSNKVTEKGKDVELRCDPISGHTALYWYRQSLGQGLEFLIYFQGNSAPDKSGLPSDRFSAERTGGSVSTLTIQRTQQEDSAVYLCASSLRGMTGNTIYFGEGSWLTVV.

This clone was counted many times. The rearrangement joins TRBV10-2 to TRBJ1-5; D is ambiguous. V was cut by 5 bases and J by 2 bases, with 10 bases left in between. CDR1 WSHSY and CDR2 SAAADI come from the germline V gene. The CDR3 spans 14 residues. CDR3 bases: TGCGCCAGCAGTCCCCCCGAGGGCAATCAGCCCCAGCATTTT. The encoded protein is CASSPPEGNQPQHF.

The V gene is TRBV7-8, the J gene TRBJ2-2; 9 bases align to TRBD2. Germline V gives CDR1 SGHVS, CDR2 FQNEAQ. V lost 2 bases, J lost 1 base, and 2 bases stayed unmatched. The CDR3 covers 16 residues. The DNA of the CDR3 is TGTGCCAGCAGCTTACAACTAGCGGGGAACACCGGGGAGCTGTTTTTT. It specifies CASSLQLAGNTGELFF.

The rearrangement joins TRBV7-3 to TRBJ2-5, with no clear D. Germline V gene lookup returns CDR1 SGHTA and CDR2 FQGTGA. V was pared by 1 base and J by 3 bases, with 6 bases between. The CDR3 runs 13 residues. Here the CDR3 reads CASSLILEETQYF. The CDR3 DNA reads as TGTGCCAGCAGCTTAATCTTAGAAGAGACCCAGTACTTC.

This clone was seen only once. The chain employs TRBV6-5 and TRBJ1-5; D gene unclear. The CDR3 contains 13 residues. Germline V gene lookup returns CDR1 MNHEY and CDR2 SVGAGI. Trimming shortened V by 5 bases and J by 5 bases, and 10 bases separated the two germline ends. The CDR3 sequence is CASSPGPHQPQHF. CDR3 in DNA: TGTGCCAGCAGTCCCGGGCCCCATCAGCCCCAGCATTTT.

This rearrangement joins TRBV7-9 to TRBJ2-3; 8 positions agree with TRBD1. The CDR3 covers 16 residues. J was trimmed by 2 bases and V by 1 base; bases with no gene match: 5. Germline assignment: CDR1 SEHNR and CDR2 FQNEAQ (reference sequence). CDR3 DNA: TGTGCCAGCAGCTTAGTGCAGGGGGCTATCACAGATACGCAGTATTTT. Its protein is CASSLVQGAITDTQYF. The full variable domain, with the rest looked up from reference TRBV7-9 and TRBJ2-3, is DTGVSQNPRHKITKRGQNVTFRCDPISEHNRLYWYRQTLGQGPEFLTYFQNEAQLEKSRLLSDRFSAERPKGSFSTLEIQRTEQGDSAMYLCASSLVQGAITDTQYFGPGTRLTVL.

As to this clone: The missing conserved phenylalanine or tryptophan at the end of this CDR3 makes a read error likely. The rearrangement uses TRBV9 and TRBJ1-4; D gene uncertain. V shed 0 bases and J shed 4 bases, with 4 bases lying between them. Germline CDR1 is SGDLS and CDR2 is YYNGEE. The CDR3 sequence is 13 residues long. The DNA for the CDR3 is TGTGCCAGCAGCGTAGGGAATAATGAAAAACTGTTTTCT. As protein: CASSVGNNEKLFS.

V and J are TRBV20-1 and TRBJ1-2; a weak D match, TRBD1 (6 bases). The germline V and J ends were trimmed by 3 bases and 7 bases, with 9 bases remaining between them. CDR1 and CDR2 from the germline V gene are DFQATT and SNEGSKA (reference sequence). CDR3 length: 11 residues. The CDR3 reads CSARGRGGYTF. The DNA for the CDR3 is TGCAGTGCTAGGGGCAGGGGTGGCTACACCTTC.

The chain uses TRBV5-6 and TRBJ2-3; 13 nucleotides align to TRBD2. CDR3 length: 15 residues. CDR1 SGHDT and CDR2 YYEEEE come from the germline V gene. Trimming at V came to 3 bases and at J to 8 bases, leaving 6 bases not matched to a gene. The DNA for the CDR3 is TGTGCCAGCAGCTCCCGGACTAGCGGGAGTGGTACGCAGTATTTT. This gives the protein CASSSRTSGSGTQYF.

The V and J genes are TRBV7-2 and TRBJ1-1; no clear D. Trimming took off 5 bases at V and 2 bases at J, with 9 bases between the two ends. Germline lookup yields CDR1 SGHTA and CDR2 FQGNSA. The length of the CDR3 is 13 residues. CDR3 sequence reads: CASSGSRNTEAFF. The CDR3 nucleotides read TGTGCCAGCAGCGGCAGTCGAAACACTGAAGCTTTCTTT.

This CDR3 is CASSERPYTGELFF. In nucleotides, the CDR3 is TGTGCCAGCAGTGAACGTCCGTACACCGGGGAGCTGTTTTTT. The chain uses TRBV2 and TRBJ2-2; no definite D call. V lost 2 bases, J lost 3 bases, and 7 bases lay in between. This CDR3 has 14 residues. The germline V gene has CDR1 SNHLY and CDR2 FYNNEI.

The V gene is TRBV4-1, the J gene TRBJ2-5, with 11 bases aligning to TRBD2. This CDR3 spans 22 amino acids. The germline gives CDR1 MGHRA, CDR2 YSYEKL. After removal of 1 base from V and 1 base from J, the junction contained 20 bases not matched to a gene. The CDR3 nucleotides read TGCGCCAGCAGCCAAGTGTCTACCTTTGGGCTAGCGGGAGGACTCCTCCAAGAGACCCAGTACTTC. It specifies CASSQVSTFGLAGGLLQETQYF.

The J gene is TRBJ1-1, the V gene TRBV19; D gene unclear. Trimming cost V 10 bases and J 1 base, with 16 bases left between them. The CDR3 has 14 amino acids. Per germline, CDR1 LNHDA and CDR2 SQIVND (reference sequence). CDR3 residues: CATTRGWANTEAFF. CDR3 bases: TGTGCCACCACCCGCGGGTGGGCGAACACTGAAGCTTTCTTT. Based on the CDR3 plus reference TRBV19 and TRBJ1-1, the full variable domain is DGGITQSPKYLFRKEGQNVTLSCEQNLNHDAMYWYRQDPGQGLRLIYYSQIVNDFQKGDIAEGYSVSREKKESFPLTVTSAQKNPTAFYLCATTRGWANTEAFFGQGTRLTVV.

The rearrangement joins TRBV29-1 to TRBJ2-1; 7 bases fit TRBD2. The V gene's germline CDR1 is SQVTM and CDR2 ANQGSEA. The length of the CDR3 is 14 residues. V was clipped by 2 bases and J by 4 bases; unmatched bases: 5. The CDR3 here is CSVEPSGRYNEQFF. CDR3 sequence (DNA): TGCAGCGTTGAACCTAGCGGAAGGTACAATGAGCAGTTCTTC.

The CDR3, as DNA: TGTGCCAGCTCACTTCCCCAGGACGGGGAGCTGTTTTTT. This sequence encodes CASSLPQDGELFF. The chain is built from TRBV18 and TRBJ2-2; D gene unclear. CDR3 length: 13 amino acids. CDR1 is KGHSH, CDR2 LQKENI, per germline. Deletions cut 4 bases from V and 7 bases from J, with 10 bases between.

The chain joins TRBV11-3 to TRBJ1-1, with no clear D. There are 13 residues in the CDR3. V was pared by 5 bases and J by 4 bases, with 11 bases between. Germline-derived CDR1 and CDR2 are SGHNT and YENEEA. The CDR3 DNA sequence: TGTGCCAGCAGCCCGGACCCTGCCACTGAAGCTTTCTTT. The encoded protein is CASSPDPATEAFF.

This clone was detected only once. CDR3 protein: CASSLGGVTGNTIYF. As DNA, the CDR3 is TGTGCCAGCAGCTTGGGTGGCGTCACTGGAAACACCATATATTTT. The chain links TRBV5-6 to TRBJ1-3, with no clear D. Trimming took off 0 bases at V and 2 bases at J, with 9 bases between the two ends. CDR3 length equals 15 residues. Germline loops: CDR1 SGHDT, CDR2 YYEEEE.

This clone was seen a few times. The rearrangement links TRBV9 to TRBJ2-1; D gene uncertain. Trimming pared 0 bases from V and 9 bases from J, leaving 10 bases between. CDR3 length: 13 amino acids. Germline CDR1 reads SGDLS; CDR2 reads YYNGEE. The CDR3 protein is CASSVAAGSEQFF. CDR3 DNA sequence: TGTGCCAGCAGCGTAGCTGCAGGTAGTGAGCAGTTCTTC.

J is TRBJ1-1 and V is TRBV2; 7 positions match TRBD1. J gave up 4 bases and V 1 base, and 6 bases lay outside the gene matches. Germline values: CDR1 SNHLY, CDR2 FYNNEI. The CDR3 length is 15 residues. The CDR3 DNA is TGTGCCAGCAGTGAAGGACAGGGTAGGACCACTGAAGCTTTCTTT. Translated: CASSEGQGRTTEAFF.

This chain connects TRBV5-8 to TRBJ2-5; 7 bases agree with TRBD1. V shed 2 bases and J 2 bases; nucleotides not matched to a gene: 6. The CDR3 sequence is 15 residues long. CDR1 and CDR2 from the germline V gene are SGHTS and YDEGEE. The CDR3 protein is CASSFRGQEQETQYF. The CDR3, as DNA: TGTGCCAGCAGCTTTAGAGGACAGGAACAAGAGACCCAGTACTTC.

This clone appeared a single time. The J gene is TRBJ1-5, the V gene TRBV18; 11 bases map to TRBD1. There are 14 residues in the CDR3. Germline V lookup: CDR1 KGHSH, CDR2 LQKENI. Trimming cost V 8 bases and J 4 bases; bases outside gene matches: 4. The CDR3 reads CASAGQGVNQPQHF. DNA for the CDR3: TGTGCCAGCGCGGGACAGGGGGTTAATCAGCCCCAGCATTTT. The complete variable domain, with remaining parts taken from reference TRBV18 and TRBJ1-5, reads NAGVMQNPRHLVRRRGQEARLRCSPMKGHSHVYWYRQLPEEGLKFMVYLQKENIIDESGMPKERFSAEFPKEGPSILRIQQVVRGDSAAYFCASAGQGVNQPQHFGDGTRLSIL.

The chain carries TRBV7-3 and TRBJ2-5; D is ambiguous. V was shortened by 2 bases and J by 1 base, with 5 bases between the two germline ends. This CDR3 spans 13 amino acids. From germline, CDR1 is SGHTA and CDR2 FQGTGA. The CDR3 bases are TGTGCCAGCAGCTTAGGGCCCCAAGAGACCCAGTACTTC. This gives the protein CASSLGPQETQYF.

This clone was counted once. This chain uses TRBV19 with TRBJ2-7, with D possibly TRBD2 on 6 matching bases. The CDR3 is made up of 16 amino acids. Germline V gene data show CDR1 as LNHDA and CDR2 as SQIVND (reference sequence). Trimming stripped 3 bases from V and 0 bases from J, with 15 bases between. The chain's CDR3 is CASSMPPGAASYEQYF. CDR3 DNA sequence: TGTGCCAGTAGTATGCCCCCGGGAGCGGCCTCCTACGAGCAGTACTTC.